Each of the 6 T cell receptor beta chains below was sequenced from the same sample in a study of cytomegalovirus exposure and HLA in healthy donors (dated by TCRdb to between 2016 and 2019). Receptors were amplified or captured by the immunoSEQ multiplex PCR assay. For the multiplex PCR, a mixture combining 60 forward primers for TCR Vbeta segments and 13 reverse primers for TCR Jbeta segments was used. What TCRdb holds here is the immuneACCESS table cut down to in-frame rearrangements. Part of the clones is not present; checked against another copy, under half of the missing clones reflect an unresolved V gene, and the others are unexplained. This sample is represented by about 140,000 clones; approximately 72% of them were singletons. The top ten hold under 7.5% of the sample. Sequencing input: PBMCs. The receptors derive from an older woman in good health and CMV-seronegative.

The chain combines TRBV18 with TRBJ1-1; a weak D match, TRBD1 (5 bases). Germline assignment: CDR1 KGHSH and CDR2 LQKENI. There are 16 residues in the CDR3. V was shortened by 1 base and J by 0 bases, with 12 bases between the two germline ends. As DNA, the CDR3 is TGTGCCAGCTCACCACTACAGGTGCTACTGAACACTGAAGCTTTCTTT. This translates into CASSPLQVLLNTEAFF.

The chain combines TRBV7-2 with TRBJ2-7, with D possibly being TRBD1 (6 bases). The germline CDR1 and CDR2 sequences are SGHTA and FQGNSA. V lost 2 bases and J lost 4, with 12 bases in between. CDR3 length: 14 residues. DNA for the CDR3: TGTGCCAGCAGCTTAACCCGGACAGATTACGAGCAGTACTTC. Translated, it gives CASSLTRTDYEQYF.

The chain employs TRBV5-6 and TRBJ2-5; possibly TRBD2 for D (5 bases). Germline CDR1 SGHDT, CDR2 YYEEEE. Trimming removed 0 bases at V and 5 bases at J, with 14 bases between. The CDR3 has 15 amino acids. As DNA, the CDR3 is TGTGCCAGCAGCTTGGCATTAGGGAGTTCGGAGACCCAGTACTTC. Translation: CASSLALGSSETQYF.

V gene TRBV7-9 combines with J gene TRBJ2-2; maybe TRBD2 (6 bases). Germline-derived CDR1 and CDR2 are SEHNR and FQNEAQ (reference sequence). The ends were cut back, 1 base at V and 3 bases at J, with 9 bases in the middle. The CDR3 sequence is 15 residues long. Here the CDR3 reads CASSLVGLHTGELFF. The CDR3 coding sequence is TGTGCCAGCAGCTTAGTGGGACTCCACACCGGGGAGCTGTTTTTT.

The rearrangement joins TRBV28 to TRBJ2-3; 9 bases are a match to TRBD2. The CDR3 contains 14 residues. The V gene's germline CDR1 is MDHEN and CDR2 SYDVKM. With V trimmed by 6 bases and J by 3 bases, 4 bases remained unmatched. The CDR3 region has the DNA TGTGCCAGCAGCCGTAGCGGGAGAACAGATACGCAGTATTTT. Its translation is CASSRSGRTDTQYF. The variable domain in full, with the rest retrieved from reference TRBV28 and TRBJ2-3, is DVKVTQSSRYLVKRTGEKVFLECVQDMDHENMFWYRQDPGLGLRLIYFSYDVKMKEKGDIPEGYSVSREKKERFSLILESASTNQTSMYLCASSRSGRTDTQYFGPGTRLTVL.

The V call is TRBV7-2, the J call TRBJ1-5, with D tentatively TRBD1 (5 bases). V gave up 5 bases and J gave up 7 bases, with 12 bases separating them. The germline gives CDR1 SGHTA, CDR2 FQGNSA. This CDR3 is 13 amino acids long. The CDR3 region is CASSVDMGQPQHF. CDR3 DNA: TGTGCCAGCAGCGTGGACATGGGGCAGCCCCAGCATTTT.